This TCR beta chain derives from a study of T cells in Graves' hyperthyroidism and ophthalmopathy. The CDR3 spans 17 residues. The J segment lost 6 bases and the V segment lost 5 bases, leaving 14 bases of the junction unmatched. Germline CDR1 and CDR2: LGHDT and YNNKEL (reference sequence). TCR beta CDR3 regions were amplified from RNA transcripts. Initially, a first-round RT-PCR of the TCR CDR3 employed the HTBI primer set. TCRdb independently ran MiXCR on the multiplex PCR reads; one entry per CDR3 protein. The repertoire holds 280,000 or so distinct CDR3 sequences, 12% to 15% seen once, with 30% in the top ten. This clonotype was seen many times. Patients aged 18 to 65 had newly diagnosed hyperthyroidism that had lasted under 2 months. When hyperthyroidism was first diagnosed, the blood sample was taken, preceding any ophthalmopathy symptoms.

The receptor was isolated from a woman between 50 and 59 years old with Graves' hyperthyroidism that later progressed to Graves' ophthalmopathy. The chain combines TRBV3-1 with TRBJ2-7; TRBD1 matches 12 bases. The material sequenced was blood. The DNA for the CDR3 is TGTGCCAGCAGCTACGGGACAGGGGGCGGTTTTTTTGGCGAGCAGTACTTC. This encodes CASSYGTGGGFFGEQYF.